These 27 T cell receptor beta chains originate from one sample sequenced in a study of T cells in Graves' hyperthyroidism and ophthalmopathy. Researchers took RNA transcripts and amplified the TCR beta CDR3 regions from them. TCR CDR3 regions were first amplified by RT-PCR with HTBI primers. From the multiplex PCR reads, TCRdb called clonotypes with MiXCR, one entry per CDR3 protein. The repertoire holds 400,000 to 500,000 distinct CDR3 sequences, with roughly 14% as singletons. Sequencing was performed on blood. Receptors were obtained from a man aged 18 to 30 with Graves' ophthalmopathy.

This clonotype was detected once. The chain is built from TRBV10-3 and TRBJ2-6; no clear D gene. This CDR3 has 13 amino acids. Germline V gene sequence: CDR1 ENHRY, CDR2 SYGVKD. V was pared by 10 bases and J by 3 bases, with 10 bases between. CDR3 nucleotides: TGTGCCACTCAAGTCGATGGGGCCAACGTCCTGACTTTC. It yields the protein CATQVDGANVLTF.

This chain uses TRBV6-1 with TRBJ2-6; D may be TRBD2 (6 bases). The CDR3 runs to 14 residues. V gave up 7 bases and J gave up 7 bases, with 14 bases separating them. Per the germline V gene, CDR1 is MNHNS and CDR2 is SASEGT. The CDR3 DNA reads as TGTGCCAGCACCCCGGGGGTTAGTGCCAACGTCCTGACTTTC. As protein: CASTPGVSANVLTF.

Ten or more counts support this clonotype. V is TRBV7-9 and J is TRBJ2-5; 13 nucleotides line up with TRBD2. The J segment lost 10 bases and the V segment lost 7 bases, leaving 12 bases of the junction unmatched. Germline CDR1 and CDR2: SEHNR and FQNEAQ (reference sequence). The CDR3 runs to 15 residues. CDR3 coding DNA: TGTGCCAGCATCGGGGGTCAACTAGCGGGAGGGGTCCAGTACTTC. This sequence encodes CASIGGQLAGGVQYF.

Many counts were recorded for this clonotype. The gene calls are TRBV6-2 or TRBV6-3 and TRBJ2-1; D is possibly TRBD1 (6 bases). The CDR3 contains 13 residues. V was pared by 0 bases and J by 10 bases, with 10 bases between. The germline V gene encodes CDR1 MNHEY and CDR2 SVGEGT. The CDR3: CASSYSGGVEQFF. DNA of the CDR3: TGTGCCAGCAGTTACTCAGGGGGAGTCGAGCAGTTCTTC.

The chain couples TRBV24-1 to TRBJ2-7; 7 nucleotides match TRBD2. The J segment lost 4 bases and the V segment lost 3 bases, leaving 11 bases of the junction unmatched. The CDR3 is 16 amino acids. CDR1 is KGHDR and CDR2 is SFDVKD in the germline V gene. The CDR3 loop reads CATSDPGGSSKYEQYF. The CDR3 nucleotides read TGTGCCACCAGTGATCCCGGGGGGAGTTCCAAATACGAGCAGTACTTC.

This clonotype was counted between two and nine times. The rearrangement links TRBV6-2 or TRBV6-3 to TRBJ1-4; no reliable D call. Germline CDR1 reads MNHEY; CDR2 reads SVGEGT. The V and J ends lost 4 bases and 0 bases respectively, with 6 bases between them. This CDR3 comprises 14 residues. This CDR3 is CASSSRSTNEKLFF. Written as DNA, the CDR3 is TGTGCCAGCAGTTCGCGCTCAACTAATGAAAAACTGTTTTTT.

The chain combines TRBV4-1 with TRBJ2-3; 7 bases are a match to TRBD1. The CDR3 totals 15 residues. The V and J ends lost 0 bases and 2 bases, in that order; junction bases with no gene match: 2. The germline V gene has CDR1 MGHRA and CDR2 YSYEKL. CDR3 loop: CASSQEDRDTDTQYF. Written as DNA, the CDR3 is TGCGCCAGCAGCCAAGAAGACAGGGACACAGATACGCAGTATTTT.

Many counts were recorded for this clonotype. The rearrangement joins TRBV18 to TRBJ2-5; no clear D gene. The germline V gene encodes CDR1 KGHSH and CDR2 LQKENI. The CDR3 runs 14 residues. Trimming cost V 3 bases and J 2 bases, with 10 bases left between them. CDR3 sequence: CASSPRALQETQYF. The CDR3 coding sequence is TGTGCCAGCTCACCCCGGGCCTTACAAGAGACCCAGTACTTC.

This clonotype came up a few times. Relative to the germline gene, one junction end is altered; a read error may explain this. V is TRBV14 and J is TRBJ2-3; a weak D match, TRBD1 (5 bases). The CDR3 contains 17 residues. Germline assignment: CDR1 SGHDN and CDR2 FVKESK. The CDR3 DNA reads TGTGCCAGCAGCCAAGATAGGGCAGGGTCAGCAGCAGATACGCAGTGTTTT. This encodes CASSQDRAGSAADTQCF. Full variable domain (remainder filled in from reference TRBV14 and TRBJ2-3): EAGVTQFPSHSVIEKGQTVTLRCDPISGHDNLYWYRRVMGKEIKFLLHFVKESKQDESGMPNNRFLAERTGGTYSTLKVQPAELEDSGVYFCASSQDRAGSAADTQCFGPGTRLTVL.

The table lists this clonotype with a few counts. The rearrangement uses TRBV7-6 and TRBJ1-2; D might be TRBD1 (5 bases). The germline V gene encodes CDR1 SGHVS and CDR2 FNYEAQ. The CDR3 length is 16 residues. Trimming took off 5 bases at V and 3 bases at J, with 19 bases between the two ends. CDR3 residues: CASSPSRGGSHYGYTF. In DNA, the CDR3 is TGTGCCAGCAGCCCTTCGAGGGGCGGAAGCCACTATGGCTACACCTTC.

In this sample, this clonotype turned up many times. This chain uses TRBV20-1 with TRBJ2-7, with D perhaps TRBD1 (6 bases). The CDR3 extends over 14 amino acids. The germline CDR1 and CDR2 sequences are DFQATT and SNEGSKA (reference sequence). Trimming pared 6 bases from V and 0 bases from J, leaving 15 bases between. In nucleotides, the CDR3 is TGCAGTGCCAAGACAGGTCCAAGCTCCTACGAGCAGTACTTC. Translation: CSAKTGPSSYEQYF.

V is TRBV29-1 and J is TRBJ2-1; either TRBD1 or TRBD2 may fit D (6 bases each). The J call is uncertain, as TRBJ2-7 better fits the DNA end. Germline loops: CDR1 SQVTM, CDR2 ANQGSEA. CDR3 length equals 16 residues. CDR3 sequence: CSVDSRGGFTYNEQYF. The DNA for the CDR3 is TGCAGCGTTGATTCCAGGGGAGGTTTTACCTACAATGAGCAGTACTTC.

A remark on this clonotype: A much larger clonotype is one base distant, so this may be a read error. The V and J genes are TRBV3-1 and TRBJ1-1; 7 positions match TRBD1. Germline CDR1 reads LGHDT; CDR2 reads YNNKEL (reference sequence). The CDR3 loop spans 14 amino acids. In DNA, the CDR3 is TGTGCCAGCGGCCAGGGCAGGGGGAACACTGAAGCTCTCTTT. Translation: CASGQGRGNTEALF.

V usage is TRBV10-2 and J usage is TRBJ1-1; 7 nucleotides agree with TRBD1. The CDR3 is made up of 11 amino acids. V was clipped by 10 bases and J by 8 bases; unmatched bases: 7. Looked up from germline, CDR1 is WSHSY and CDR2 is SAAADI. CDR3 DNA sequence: TGCGCCACCTTACAGGGGAGGGAAGCTTTCTTT. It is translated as CATLQGREAFF.

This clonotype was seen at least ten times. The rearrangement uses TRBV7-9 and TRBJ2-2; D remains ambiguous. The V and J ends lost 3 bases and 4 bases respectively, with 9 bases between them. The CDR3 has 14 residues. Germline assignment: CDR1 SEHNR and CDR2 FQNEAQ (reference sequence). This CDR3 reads CASSFDTSTGELFF. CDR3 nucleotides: TGTGCCAGCAGCTTTGATACGAGCACCGGGGAGCTGTTTTTT.

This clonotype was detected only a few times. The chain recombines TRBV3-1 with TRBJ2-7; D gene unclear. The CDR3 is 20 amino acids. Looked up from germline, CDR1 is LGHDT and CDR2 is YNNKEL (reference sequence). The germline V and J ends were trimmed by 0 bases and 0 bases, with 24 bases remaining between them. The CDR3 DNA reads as TGTGCCAGCAGCCAAGACCTTCTAAGCCCCGGAGTTCTGGGCTCCTACGAGCAGTACTTC. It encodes CASSQDLLSPGVLGSYEQYF.

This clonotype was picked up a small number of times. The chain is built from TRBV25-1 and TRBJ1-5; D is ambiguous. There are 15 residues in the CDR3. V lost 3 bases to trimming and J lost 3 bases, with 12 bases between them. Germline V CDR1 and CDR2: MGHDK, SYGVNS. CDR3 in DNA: TGTGCCAGCAGTGACGGTCTTGCGCACAATCAGCCCCAGCATTTT. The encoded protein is CASSDGLAHNQPQHF. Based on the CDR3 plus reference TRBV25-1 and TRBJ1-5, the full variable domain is EADIYQTPRYLVIGTGKKITLECSQTMGHDKMYWYQQDPGMELHLIHYSYGVNSTEKGDLSSESTVSRIRTEHFPLTLESARPSHTSQYLCASSDGLAHNQPQHFGDGTRLSIL.

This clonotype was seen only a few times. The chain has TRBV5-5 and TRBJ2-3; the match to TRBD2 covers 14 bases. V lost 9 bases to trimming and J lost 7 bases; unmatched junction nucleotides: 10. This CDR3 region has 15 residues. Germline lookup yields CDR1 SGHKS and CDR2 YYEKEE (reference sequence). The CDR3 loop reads CAILPGLAGDHTQYF. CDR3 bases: TGTGCCATCTTACCGGGACTAGCGGGGGACCATACGCAGTATTTT. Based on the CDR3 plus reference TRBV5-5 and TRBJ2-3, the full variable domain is DAGVTQSPTHLIKTRGQQVTLRCSPISGHKSVSWYQQVLGQGPQFIFQYYEKEERGRGNFPDRFSARQFPNYSSELNVNALLLGDSALYLCAILPGLAGDHTQYFGPGTRLTVL.

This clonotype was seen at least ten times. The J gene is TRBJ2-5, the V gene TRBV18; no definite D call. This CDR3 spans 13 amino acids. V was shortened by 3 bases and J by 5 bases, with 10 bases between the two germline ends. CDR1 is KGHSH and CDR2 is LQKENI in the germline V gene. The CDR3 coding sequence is TGTGCCAGCTCACCGTCCGATTGGGAGACCCAGTACTTC. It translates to CASSPSDWETQYF.

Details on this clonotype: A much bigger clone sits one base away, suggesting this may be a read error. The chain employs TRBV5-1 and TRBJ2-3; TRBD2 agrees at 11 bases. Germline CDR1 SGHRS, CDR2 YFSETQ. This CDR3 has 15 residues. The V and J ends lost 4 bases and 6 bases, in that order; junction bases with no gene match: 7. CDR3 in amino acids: CASSAILAGADTQYF. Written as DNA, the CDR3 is TGCGCCAGCAGCGCCATACTAGCGGGGGCTGATACGCAGTATTTT. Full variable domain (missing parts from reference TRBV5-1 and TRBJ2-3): KAGVTQTPRYLIKTRGQQVTLSCSPISGHRSVSWYQQTPGQGLQFLFEYFSETQRNKGNFPGRFSGRQFSNSRSEMNVSTLELGDSALYLCASSAILAGADTQYFGPGTRLTVL.

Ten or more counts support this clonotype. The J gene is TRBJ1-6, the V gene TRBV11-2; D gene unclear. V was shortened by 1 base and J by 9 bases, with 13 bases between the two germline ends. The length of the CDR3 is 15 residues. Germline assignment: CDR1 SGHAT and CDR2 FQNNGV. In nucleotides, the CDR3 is TGTGCCAGCAGCTTAGGGCGAGGGATTTCTTCACCCCTCCACTTT. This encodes CASSLGRGISSPLHF.

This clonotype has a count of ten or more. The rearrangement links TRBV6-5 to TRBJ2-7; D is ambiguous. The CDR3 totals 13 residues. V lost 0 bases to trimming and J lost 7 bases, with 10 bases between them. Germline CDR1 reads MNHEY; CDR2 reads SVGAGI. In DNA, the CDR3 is TGTGCCAGCAGTTACTCCGTCAGTGGGGAGCAGTACTTC. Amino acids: CASSYSVSGEQYF.

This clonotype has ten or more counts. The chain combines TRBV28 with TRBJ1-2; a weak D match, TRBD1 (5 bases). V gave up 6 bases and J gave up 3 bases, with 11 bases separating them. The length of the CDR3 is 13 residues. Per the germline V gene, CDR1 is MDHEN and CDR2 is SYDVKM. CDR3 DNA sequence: TGTGCCAGCAGGGGGGACGGCTACTATGGCTACACCTTC. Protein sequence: CASRGDGYYGYTF.

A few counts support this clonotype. CDR3 DNA sequence: TGTGCCAGCACCCGACCCTACGGCGGGAACACTGAAGCTTTCTTT. Encoded protein: CASTRPYGGNTEAFF. The chain uses TRBV7-9 and TRBJ1-1; D call uncertain. The CDR3 contains 15 residues. The ends were cut back, 7 bases at V and 1 base at J, with 16 bases in the middle. Germline V CDR1 and CDR2: SEHNR, FQNEAQ (reference sequence).

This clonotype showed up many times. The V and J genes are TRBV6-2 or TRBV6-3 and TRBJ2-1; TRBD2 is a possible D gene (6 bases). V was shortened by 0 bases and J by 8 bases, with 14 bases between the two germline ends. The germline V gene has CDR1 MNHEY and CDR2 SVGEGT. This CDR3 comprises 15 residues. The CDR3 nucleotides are TGTGCCAGCAGTTACTCGGAGACTAGTTTCGATGAGCAGTTCTTC. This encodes CASSYSETSFDEQFF.

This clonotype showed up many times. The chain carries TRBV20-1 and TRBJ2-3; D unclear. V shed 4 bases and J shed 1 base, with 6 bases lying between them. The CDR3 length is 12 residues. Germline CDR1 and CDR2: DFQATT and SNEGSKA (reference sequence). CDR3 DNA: TGCAGTGCTATCGGACGCACAGATACGCAGTATTTT. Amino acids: CSAIGRTDTQYF.

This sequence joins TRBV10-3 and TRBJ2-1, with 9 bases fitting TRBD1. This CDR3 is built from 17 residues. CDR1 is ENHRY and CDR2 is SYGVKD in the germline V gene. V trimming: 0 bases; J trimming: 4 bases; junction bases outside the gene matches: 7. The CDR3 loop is CAISESSGTGLYNEQFF. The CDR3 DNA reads TGTGCCATCAGTGAGTCGAGTGGGACAGGGTTGTACAATGAGCAGTTCTTC.